This section outlines one T cell receptor (beta chain) sequence together with its context. No antigen is known for it. Per-nucleotide qualities are absent, and no much larger clonotype sits a single base away. The data were taken from a study of CD8 T cells in Susac syndrome (dated by TCRdb to between 2019 and 2020). Study-level background: Repertoire sequencing was used to test whether CD8+ T cell activation and differentiation in Susac syndrome was antigen driven. CD8+ T cell repertoire clonality was compared between about 12 healthy donors, some 14 Susac syndrome patients and approximately 15 multiple sclerosis patients.

The investigation overall reported the following: The TCR sequencing and HLA analysis was acknowledged to have included a relatively small number of individuals.

High-throughput TCR beta sequencing profiled peripheral blood CD8+ and CD4+ T cells from healthy donors, Susac syndrome patients and multiple sclerosis patients. Multiple sclerosis controls were treatment-naive patients with stable or active relapsing-remitting disease fulfilling revised McDonald criteria. CD8+ TEMRA cells were enriched by FACS, while bulk CD8+ and CD4+ T cells were purified by magnetic negative isolation. Blood was collected in EDTA tubes and processed within 24 hours, with PBMCs isolated through density gradient centrifugation. PBMCs intended for TCR sequencing were cryopreserved in liquid nitrogen and were subsequently thawed in a 37 degrees C water bath. The sorted or isolated CD4+, CD8+ and CD8+ TEMRA cells reached a purity of at least 90%. RNA was extracted using the RNeasy kit, and roughly 0.5 to 1 ug of the RNA was reverse transcribed with random hexamers. The immunoSEQ multiplex PCR assay, covering 54 Vbeta and 13 Jbeta segments, was used to amplify TCR beta CDR3 regions. Bias from PCR amplification was corrected by using a synthetic template baseline for primer optimization and for computational correction. As for the authors' bioinformatics: Reads were annotated to V, D and J genes per IMGT and analyzed with immunoSEQ Analyzer, keeping only productive sequences. Clonality was calculated as one minus the Shannon entropy normalized by log2 of the number of productive unique sequences. For each patient and control, public and private clones were evaluated among the 100 most prevalent clones. Susac-specific clones were defined as absent from healthy and MS cohorts, 1052 published viral clones and other ImmuneACCESS disease sequences. In TCRdb, the public reads were trimmed at Q25 with fastp and aligned with MiXCR, with productive beta chains retained. Each record represents a unique CDR3 protein, reported with the most common genes and DNA among its rows. These V and J calls originate from TCRdb's pipeline instead of the authors' own analysis. The sample table lists tens of thousands of distinct CDR3 sequences, about 95% of them with a count of one. The ten largest make up roughly 0.39% of the sample.

The source is a human donor with multiple sclerosis. The specimen sequenced was CD8+ T cells from PBMCs.

The nucleotide sequence is given as TGCGCCAGCAGCCAAGTAGGGCAGGCTCTCTCCTACAATGAGCAGTTCTTC. Its amino acids are CASSQVGQALSYNEQFF. The V and J genes are TRBV4-1 and TRBJ2-1; the D segment cannot be called with confidence. There are 17 amino acids in the CDR3, from cysteine to phenylalanine inclusive. The CDR3 DNA has 51 bases and is translated from base 1. In the germline V gene, CDR1 corresponds to MGHRA and CDR2 to YSYEKL. Deletion took 1 base off V and 0 bases off J, with a span of 13 bases between the germline ends.